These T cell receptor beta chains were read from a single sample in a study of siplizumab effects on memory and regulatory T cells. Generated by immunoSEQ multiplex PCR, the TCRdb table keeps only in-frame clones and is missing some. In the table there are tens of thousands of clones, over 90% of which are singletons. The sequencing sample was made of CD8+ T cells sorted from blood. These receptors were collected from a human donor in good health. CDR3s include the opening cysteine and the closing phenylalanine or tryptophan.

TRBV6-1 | CASSEGVSRNEQFF
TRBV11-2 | CASSLVAGGNNEQFF
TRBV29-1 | CSSRDSISYEQYF
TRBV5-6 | CASSLGVNSGNTIYF
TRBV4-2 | CASSQDRQGTQYF
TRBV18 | CASSAGEAFF
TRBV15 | CATSRGLVAGGNEQFF
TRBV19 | CAIRPGGTNYEQYF
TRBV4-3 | CASSRGTGRGEKLFF
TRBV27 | CASSSRTDTQYF
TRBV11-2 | CASSLDRAPTDTQYF
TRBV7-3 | CASSPGTPQQGYTF
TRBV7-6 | CASSQGSVPLRQFF
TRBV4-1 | CASSQAIWPGTSGRVDTQYF
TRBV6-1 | CARTTGWEKLFF
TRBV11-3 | CASSLAGQSYEQYF
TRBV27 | CASSLSSGSSYEQYF
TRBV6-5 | CASSYSIGGGNNEQFF